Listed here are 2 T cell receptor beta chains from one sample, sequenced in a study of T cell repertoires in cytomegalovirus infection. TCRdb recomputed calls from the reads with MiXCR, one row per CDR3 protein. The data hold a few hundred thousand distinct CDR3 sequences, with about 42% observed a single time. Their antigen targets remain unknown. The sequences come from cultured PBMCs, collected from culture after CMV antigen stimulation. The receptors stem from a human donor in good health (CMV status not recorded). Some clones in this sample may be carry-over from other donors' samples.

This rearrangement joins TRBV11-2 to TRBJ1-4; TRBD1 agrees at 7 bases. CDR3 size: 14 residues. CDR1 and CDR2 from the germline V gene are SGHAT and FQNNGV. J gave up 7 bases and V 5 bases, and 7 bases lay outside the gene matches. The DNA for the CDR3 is TGTGCCAGCAGCCCACGGACAGGAACTGAAAAACTGTTTTTT. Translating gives CASSPRTGTEKLFF.

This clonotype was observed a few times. CDR3 amino acids: CASTHLKGLAGGLSYNEQFF. The CDR3 DNA reads TGTGCCAGCACCCACCTAAAGGGACTAGCGGGGGGGCTCTCCTACAATGAGCAGTTCTTC. The chain uses TRBV2 and TRBJ2-1; 16 nucleotides align to TRBD2. The CDR3 runs to 20 residues. V was pared by 7 bases and J by 0 bases, with 12 bases of the junction left unmatched. Germline V gene data show CDR1 as SNHLY and CDR2 as FYNNEI.